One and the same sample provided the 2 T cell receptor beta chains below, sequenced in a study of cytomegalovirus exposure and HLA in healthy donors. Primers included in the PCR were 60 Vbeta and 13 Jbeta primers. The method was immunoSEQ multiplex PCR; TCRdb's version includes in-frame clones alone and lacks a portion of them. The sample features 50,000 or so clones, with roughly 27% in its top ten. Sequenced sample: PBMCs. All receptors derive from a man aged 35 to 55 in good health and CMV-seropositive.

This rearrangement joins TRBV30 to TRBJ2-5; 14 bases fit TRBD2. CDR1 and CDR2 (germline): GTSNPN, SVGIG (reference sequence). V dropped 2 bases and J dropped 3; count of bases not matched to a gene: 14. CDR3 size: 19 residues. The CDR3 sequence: CAWSTFSTSGGAFKETQYF. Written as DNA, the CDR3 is TGTGCCTGGAGTACCTTCTCGACTAGCGGGGGGGCTTTCAAAGAGACCCAGTACTTC.

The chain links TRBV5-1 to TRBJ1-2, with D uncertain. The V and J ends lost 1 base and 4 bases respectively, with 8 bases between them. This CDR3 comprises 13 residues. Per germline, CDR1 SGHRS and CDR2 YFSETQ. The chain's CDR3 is CASSLQEGYGYTF. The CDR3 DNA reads TGCGCCAGCAGCTTGCAAGAGGGCTATGGCTACACCTTC.